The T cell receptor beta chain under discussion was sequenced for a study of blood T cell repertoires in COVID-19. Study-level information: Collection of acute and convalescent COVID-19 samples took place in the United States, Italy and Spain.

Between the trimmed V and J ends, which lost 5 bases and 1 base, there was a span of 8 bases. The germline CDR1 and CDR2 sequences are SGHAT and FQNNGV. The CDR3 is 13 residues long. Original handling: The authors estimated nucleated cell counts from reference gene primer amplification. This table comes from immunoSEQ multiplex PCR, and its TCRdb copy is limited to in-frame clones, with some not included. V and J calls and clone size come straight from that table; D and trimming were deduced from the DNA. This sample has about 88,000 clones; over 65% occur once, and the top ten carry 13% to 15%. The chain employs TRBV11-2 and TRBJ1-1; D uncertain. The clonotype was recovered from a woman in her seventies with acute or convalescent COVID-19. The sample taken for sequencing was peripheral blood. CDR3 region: CASSPVWNTEAFF. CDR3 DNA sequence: TGTGCCAGCAGCCCTGTATGGAACACTGAAGCTTTCTTT.